A selection of T cell receptor beta chains follows, all from one sample in a study of T cell repertoires in cytomegalovirus infection. In TCRdb, the reads were re-called with MiXCR into one record per CDR3 protein. The sample comprises about 300,000 distinct CDR3 sequences, about a tenth of which are singletons, and less than 3% rests with the top ten. Input material: PBMCs. These TCRs come from a human donor in good health (CMV status not recorded). Some clones in this sample may be carry-over from other donors' samples. Both conserved end residues are part of each CDR3. Fields, in order: clone size, D gene, V gene, J gene, CDR3 DNA, CDR3 protein. D genes are given only for firm matches. The listing skips clone size in some rows; elsewhere it reads once, few, many or a size class.

many,.,TRBV5-1,TRBJ1-3,TGCGCCAGCAGCCAACTTCCTCAGGGCGCGAGGGGAAACACCATATATTTT,CASSQLPQGARGNTIYF
few,.,TRBV20-1,TRBJ2-2,TGCAGCGCACCCCACAGGATTACCGGGGAGCTGTTTTTT,CSAPHRITGELFF
many,TRBD2,TRBV7-8,TRBJ2-2,TGTGCCAGCGGACGGGGGGGATCCACCGGGGAGCTGTTTTTT,CASGRGGSTGELFF
many,TRBD2,TRBV5-6,TRBJ2-2,TGTGCCAGCAGGACTAGCGGGGGACCCACCGGGGAGCTGTTTTTT,CASRTSGGPTGELFF
few,.,TRBV11-2,TRBJ1-1,TGTGCCAGCAGCTTAGATCCGGGGGCGGGTGCTTTCTTT,CASSLDPGAGAFF
many,TRBD1,TRBV25-1,TRBJ1-2,TGTGCCAGCAGTCCCACGACAGGATACCTTCCAGGGGGCTACTATGGCTACACCTTC,CASSPTTGYLPGGYYGYTF
many,.,TRBV7-2,TRBJ2-1,TGTGCCAGCAGCCCGAACCGGAGCCCTTACAATGAGCAGTTCTTC,CASSPNRSPYNEQFF
many,.,TRBV6-2/TRBV6-3,TRBJ2-5,TGTGCCAGCAGTGCCGGGACTGAAGAAGGGGCCCAGTACTTC,CASSAGTEEGAQYF
many,.,TRBV10-3,TRBJ1-1,TGTGCCATCAGGCAGGGTTGGAACACTGAAGCTTTCTTT,CAIRQGWNTEAFF
.,TRBD2,TRBV20-1,TRBJ2-5,TGCAGTGCTAAATATCCGGGACTAGCGGGGTCGCAGCGGCAGTACTTC,CSAKYPGLAGSQRQYF
many,TRBD2,TRBV19,TRBJ2-3,TGTGCCAGTAGTCTAGGACTAGCGGGGGCTCCTACGCAGTATTTT,CASSLGLAGAPTQYF
many,TRBD2,TRBV7-2,TRBJ2-3,TGTGCCAGCAGACGGGGCGGTAGCGGGGAGTCAGATACGCAGTATTTT,CASRRGGSGESDTQYF
many,.,TRBV11-3,TRBJ1-1,TGTGCCAGCAGCGCAAGGTCCACTGAAGCTTTCTTT,CASSARSTEAFF
.,.,TRBV6-2/TRBV6-3,TRBJ2-1,TGTGCCAGCAGTTACTCGAGTGCAGGAGACAATGAGCAGTTCTTC,CASSYSSAGDNEQFF
.,.,TRBV20-1,TRBJ1-1,TGCAGTGCTAGAGAGGGGTGGGGGGGCGCGACTGAAGCTTTCTTT,CSAREGWGGATEAFF
many,.,TRBV23-1,TRBJ2-6,TGCGCCAGCAGTCAACGAACACGGGACCGCGTCCTGACTTTC,CASSQRTRDRVLTF
few,.,TRBV6-5,TRBJ1-1,TGTGCCAGCAGTCCTCGATTGCGCCGGGGGAGGAACACTGAAGCTTTCTTT,CASSPRLRRGRNTEAFF